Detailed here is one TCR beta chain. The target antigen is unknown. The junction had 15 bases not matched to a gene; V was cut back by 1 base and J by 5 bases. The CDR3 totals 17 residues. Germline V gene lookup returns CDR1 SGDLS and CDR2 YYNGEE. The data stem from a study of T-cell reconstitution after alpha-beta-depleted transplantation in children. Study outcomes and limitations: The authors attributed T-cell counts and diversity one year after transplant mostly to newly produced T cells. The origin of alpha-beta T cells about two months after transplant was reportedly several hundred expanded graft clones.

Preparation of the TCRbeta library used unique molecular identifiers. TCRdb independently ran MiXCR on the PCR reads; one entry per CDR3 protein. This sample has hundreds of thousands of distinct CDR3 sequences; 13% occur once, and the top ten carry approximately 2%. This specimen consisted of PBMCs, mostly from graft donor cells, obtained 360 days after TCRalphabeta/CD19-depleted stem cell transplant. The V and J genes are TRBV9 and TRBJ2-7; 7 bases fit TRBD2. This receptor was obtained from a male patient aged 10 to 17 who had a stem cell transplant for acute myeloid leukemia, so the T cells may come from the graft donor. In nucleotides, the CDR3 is TGTGCCAGCAGCGTAACCCCATTGAGCGGGAACGTACACGAGCAGTACTTC. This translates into CASSVTPLSGNVHEQYF.